This TCR beta chain was documented in a study of cytomegalovirus exposure and HLA in healthy donors. Background on the study: An early data release held around 80 million unique TCRs from HLA-typed donors.

Only a few counts were recorded for this clone. The antigen remains unidentified. The PCR made use of 60 Vbeta and 13 Jbeta primers. Produced via immunoSEQ multiplex PCR; TCRdb's table is partial and in-frame only. Among 180,000 or so clones listed, around 82% were seen once. Study observations and caveats: According to a later analysis, donors in an Asian-associated ancestry cluster reportedly had fewer N-insertions than the roughly 640-donor mean. Despite most TCR sequences being rare, some public TCRs occurred in many donors.

The CDR3 sequence is 16 residues long. V lost 1 base and J lost 4, with 17 bases in between. The V gene's germline CDR1 is SQVTM and CDR2 ANQGSEA. Sequenced input: PBMCs. This sequence was found in a male donor in good health and CMV-seronegative. This rearrangement joins TRBV29-1 to TRBJ2-1; TRBD2 might be the D (5 bases). As DNA, the CDR3 is TGCAGCGTTGAAGGGCCCTCGGCTTCGGGGTACAATGAGCAGTTCTTC. Translation gives CSVEGPSASGYNEQFF.